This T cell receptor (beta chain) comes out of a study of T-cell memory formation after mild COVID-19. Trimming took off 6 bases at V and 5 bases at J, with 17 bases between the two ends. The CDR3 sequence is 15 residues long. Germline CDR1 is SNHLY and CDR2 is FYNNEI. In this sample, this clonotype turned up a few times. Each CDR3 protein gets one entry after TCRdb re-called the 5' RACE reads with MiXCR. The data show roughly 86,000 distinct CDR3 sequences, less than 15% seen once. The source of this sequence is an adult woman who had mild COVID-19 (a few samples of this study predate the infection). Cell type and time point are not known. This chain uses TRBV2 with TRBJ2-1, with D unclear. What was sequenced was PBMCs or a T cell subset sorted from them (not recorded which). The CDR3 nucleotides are TGTGCCAGCAGGTTCACACCAGGTGGGCACAATGAGCAGTTCTTC. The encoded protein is CASRFTPGGHNEQFF. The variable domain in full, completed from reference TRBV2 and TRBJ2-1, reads EPEVTQTPSHQVTQMGQEVILRCVPISNHLYFYWYRQILGQKVEFLVSFYNNEISEKSEIFDDQFSVERPDGSNFTLKIRSTKLEDSAMYFCASRFTPGGHNEQFFGPGTRLTVL.